The present T cell receptor (beta chain) was sequenced within a study of PD-1 blockade in classical Hodgkin lymphoma. Germline V gene data show CDR1 as SEHNR and CDR2 as FQNEAQ (reference sequence). The ends were cut back, 4 bases at V and 5 bases at J, with 8 bases in the middle. CDR3 length: 12 amino acids. Study-wide points: Lower baseline TCR diversity marked trial partial responders and progressors.

Comments on this clone: What it binds is not known.

Specified time point: cycle 4 day 1 (C4D1), after less than 7 weeks of nivolumab. No patient escaped relapse after autologous stem cell transplantation, and brentuximab vedotin exposure varied. Magnetic depletion of unwanted cells isolated CD4+ T cells from thawed PBMCs. Produced via immunoSEQ multiplex PCR; TCRdb's table is partial and in-frame only. Here the sample spans about 18,000 clones, roughly 83% being singletons. The sequence derives from a human donor with classical Hodgkin lymphoma. The input for sequencing was CD4+ T cells from blood, taken before the fourth cycle of nivolumab. The V and J genes are TRBV7-9 and TRBJ1-1; D is unclear. The CDR3 reads CASSSDGTEAFF. The CDR3 DNA reads as TGTGCCAGCAGCTCGGACGGGACTGAAGCTTTCTTT.